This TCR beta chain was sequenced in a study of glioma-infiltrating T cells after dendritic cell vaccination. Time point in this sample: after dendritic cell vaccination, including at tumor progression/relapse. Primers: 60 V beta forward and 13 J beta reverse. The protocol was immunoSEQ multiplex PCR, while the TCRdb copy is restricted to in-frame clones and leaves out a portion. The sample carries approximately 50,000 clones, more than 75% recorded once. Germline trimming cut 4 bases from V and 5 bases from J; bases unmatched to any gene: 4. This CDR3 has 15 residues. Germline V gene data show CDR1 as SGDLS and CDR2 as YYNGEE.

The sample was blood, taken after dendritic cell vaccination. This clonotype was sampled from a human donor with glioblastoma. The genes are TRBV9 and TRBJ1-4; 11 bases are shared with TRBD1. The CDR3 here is CASSFRDRGNEKLFF. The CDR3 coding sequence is TGTGCCAGCAGCTTTCGGGACAGGGGGAATGAAAAACTGTTTTTT.